This T cell receptor beta chain emerged from a study of blood T cell repertoires in COVID-19. In the study overall: The United States, Italy and Spain supplied acute and convalescent COVID-19 samples. In each case, the material was cDNA or gDNA derived from T cells, B-cell-depleted T cells, or PBMCs.

This CDR3 is 15 amino acids long. As processed by the authors: The authors estimated nucleated cell counts from reference gene primer amplification. Assay: immunoSEQ multiplex PCR; the TCRdb copy retains only in-frame clones and omits some. Clone size and the V and J calls come from that table; the DNA yielded D and trimming. The data hold approximately 74,000 clones, with over 80% observed a single time. This sequence joins TRBV12-1 and TRBJ2-7; no check of the table's D call, TRBD1, against the DNA was made. TRBV12-1 is a pseudogene locus. The receptor was derived from a man aged 80 or over with active or convalescent COVID-19. The sample consisted of peripheral blood. CDR3 sequence (DNA): TGTGCCAGCAGCTTTAGGACAGGTAAAGGCTACGAGCAGTACTTC. Translation: CASSFRTGKGYEQYF.